This passage covers 9 T cell receptor beta chains from one sample sequenced in a study of blood T cells in healthy people across ages. For the second PCR, which ran for 7 to 11 cycles, a sample-barcoded 5' primer and a J-beta primer mix were used. MiXCR, run by TCRdb on the 5' RACE reads, gives a single entry per CDR3 protein. The data show about 1.5 million distinct CDR3 sequences, with approximately 43% seen just once and less than 5% held by the top ten. The sequenced material came from blood. All receptors derive from a woman aged 18-29 years in good health.

The V and J genes are TRBV12-1 and TRBJ1-5; no check of the table's D call, TRBD1, against the DNA was made. TRBV12-1 is a pseudogene segment. The CDR3 sequence is 15 residues long. For the CDR3, the DNA is TGTGCCAGCAGCTTCCCGGGGTGTAGCAATCAGCCCCAGCATTTT. It encodes CASSFPGCSNQPQHF.

This chain uses TRBV20-1 with TRBJ1-1, with no clear D. V was pared by 5 bases and J by 3 bases, with 10 bases between. The germline gives CDR1 DFQATT, CDR2 SNEGSKA (reference sequence). The CDR3 consists of 12 residues. CDR3 sequence reads: CSASRDYTEAFF. The CDR3, as DNA: TGCAGTGCTTCTCGCGATTACACTGAAGCTTTCTTT.

The chain employs TRBV25-1 and TRBJ1-3; the D is unclear. Trimming removed 5 bases from V and 2 bases from J, with 10 bases in between. CDR1 and CDR2 (germline): MGHDK, SYGVNS. The CDR3 totals 14 residues. In DNA form, the CDR3 reads TGTGCCAGCAGTCCGGGATTTACTGGAAACACCATATATTTT. Its translation: CASSPGFTGNTIYF.

This clonotype occurred a few times. The rearrangement links TRBV6-5 to TRBJ2-7, with TRBD1 matching over 8 bases. V shed 4 bases, J shed 9 bases, and the junction held 11 bases outside the gene matches. Germline V gene lookup returns CDR1 MNHEY and CDR2 SVGAGI. The CDR3 has 14 residues. The CDR3 spells CASSFSILTGGQYF. The DNA of the CDR3 is TGTGCCAGCAGTTTCTCTATACTTACAGGGGGGCAGTACTTC.

This clonotype appeared a few times. J is TRBJ1-5 and V is TRBV27; 7 nucleotides agree with TRBD1. Per the germline V gene, CDR1 is MNHEY and CDR2 is SMNVEV (reference sequence). Losses at the gene ends were 6 bases for V and 2 bases for J; bases not matched to a gene: 10. This CDR3 spans 16 amino acids. In DNA, the CDR3 is TGTGCCAGCAGACCTACCCGCGACAGGGGCAATCAGCCCCAGCATTTT. Translated: CASRPTRDRGNQPQHF.

Turning to this clonotype: Mismatch with germline at one junction end may stem from a read error. J is TRBJ2-1 and V is TRBV7-3; tentatively, D is TRBD2 (5 bases). Germline V gives CDR1 SGHTA, CDR2 FQGTGA. The CDR3 is made up of 13 amino acids. The CDR3 sequence is CASSAGLGNVQFF. CDR3 in DNA: TGTGCCAGCAGCGCCGGACTTGGCAATGTGCAGTTCTTC.

The chain joins TRBV7-6 to TRBJ1-2, with a possible D match to TRBD1 (5 bases). CDR3 length: 15 residues. Trimming removed 2 bases at V and 8 bases at J, with 18 bases between. The germline V gene has CDR1 SGHVS and CDR2 FNYEAQ. The chain's CDR3 is CASSLIMAGPEGYTF. The CDR3 coding sequence is TGTGCCAGCAGCTTAATTATGGCAGGGCCAGAGGGCTACACCTTC.

This clonotype was seen a few times. The chain links TRBV27 to TRBJ2-1; weak D call: TRBD2 (6 bases). The CDR3 has 12 amino acids. Trimming took 6 bases from V and 10 from J, leaving 13 bases between them. Germline V CDR1 and CDR2: MNHEY, SMNVEV (reference sequence). CDR3 sequence reads: CASRASVGEQFF. CDR3 sequence (DNA): TGTGCCAGCAGGGCTAGCGTTGGGGAGCAGTTCTTC.

This clonotype was found a few times. The CDR3 DNA reads TGCGCCAGCAGCCAAGATTCGAGATTTGAAAAACTGTTTTTT. Its translation: CASSQDSRFEKLFF. The J gene is TRBJ1-4, the V gene TRBV4-3; no clear D gene. V was shortened by 0 bases and J by 7 bases, with 9 bases between the two germline ends. CDR3 length equals 14 residues. CDR1 LGHNA and CDR2 YSLEER come from the germline V gene.